This note documents a single T cell receptor beta chain sequence. The germline CDR1 and CDR2 sequences are MGHRA and YSYEKL. V lost 2 bases and J 8 bases, leaving 13 bases between the germline ends. This CDR3 contains 14 residues. cDNA came from about 0.51 to 1 ug RNA primed by random hexamers. One entry per CDR3 protein results from TCRdb running MiXCR on the immunoSEQ multiplex PCR reads. This table holds around 150,000 distinct CDR3 sequences, approximately 95% found once. These data come from a study of CD8 T cells in Susac syndrome. As for the study in general: Eight or nine of the sequenced Susac syndrome patients were in remission, and about 6 had active disease.

Susac syndrome patients met recently defined diagnostic criteria for definite or probable disease. The authors negatively isolated CD8+ and CD4+ T cells and FACS-enriched TEMRA cells. Material: CD8+ T cells from PBMCs. The receptor was derived from a human donor with Susac syndrome. The chain is built from TRBV4-1 and TRBJ2-1, with D possibly being TRBD2 (6 bases). CDR3 amino acids: CASSQIGGPHEQFF. CDR3 in DNA: TGCGCCAGCAGCCAAATCGGAGGGCCTCATGAGCAGTTCTTC.